This T cell receptor (beta chain) was recovered during a study of shared clonotypes between healthy human individuals. The CDR3 is 16 amino acids. V shed 1 base, J shed 0 bases, and the junction held 4 bases outside the gene matches. Germline V gives CDR1 SGHKS, CDR2 YYEKEE (reference sequence). Here immunoSEQ multiplex PCR was the method, and the copy in TCRdb shows in-frame clones only, minus some. Of 950,000 to 1,200,000 clones in the sample, around 77% were seen once. Sequencing input: memory CD4+ T cells from PBMCs. Subset defined: CD45RA-negative fraction. This sequence joins TRBV5-5 and TRBJ1-1, with TRBD1 identical over 9 bases. The receptor's source is a man aged 18 to 29 in good health. Some clones in this sample may be carry-over from other donors' samples. CDR3 in amino acids: CASSLITGGMNTEAFF. CDR3 DNA: TGTGCCAGCAGCTTGATAACAGGGGGCATGAACACTGAAGCTTTCTTT.